This T cell receptor (beta chain) was sequenced for a study of T-cell memory formation after mild COVID-19. Study at large: Across donors, TCR clusters were largely donor specific. Study-wide points: CD4+ contracting clones lay mainly in CM and EM, CD8+ ones in EMRA. Second-wave clones reaching peak frequency on day 37 lacked confirmed SARS-CoV-2 specificity.

Germline V lookup: CDR1 MNHEY, CDR2 SMNVEV (reference sequence). The ends were cut back, 7 bases at V and 11 bases at J, with 12 bases in the middle. The CDR3 is made up of 11 amino acids. 5'RACE primed from the constant segment yielded TCR alpha and TCR beta cDNA libraries bearing sample barcodes and UMIs. TCRdb called the 5' RACE reads again in MiXCR, with one record for every CDR3 protein. The sample gives 65,000 to 90,000 distinct CDR3 sequences, 10% to 15% of which show up once; roughly 40% is in the top ten. In the case of this clonotype: The antigen is unknown.

The sequenced sample was PBMCs or a T cell subset sorted from them (not recorded which). The chain joins TRBV27 to TRBJ2-4; a weak D match, TRBD2 (6 bases). The clonotype originates from a man aged 18 to 30 who had mild COVID-19 (a few samples of this study predate the infection). Cell type and time point are not known. This CDR3 reads CASTAGTFQYF. CDR3 coding DNA: TGTGCCAGCACCGCCGGGACTTTTCAGTACTTC.